This T cell receptor beta chain was recovered during a study of blood T cell repertoires in COVID-19 (dated by TCRdb to the early 2020s). Background on the whole study: The collaborator samples originated in the United States, Italy and Spain and spanned the acute and convalescent phases of COVID-19. The prospective study material was composed of cDNA or gDNA derived from T cells, B-cell-depleted T cells, or PBMCs. The samples were drawn from two sources: the first 160 participants of the ongoing ImmuneRACE study, and 1,254 subjects contributed by 6 global collaborators. Where available, HLA class I and class II types were taken from metadata supplied by the sample provider and were not determined by assay-based typing. The repertoires were made available in a free public database intended to serve as a resource for research on the immune response to SARS-CoV-2. Sample metadata almost always included a de-identified subject ID, COVID-19 status, age in years and sex. Subjects who had been exposed to COVID-19, were actively infected with it, or had recovered from it provided the deeply sampled blood TCRbeta repertoires that made up the dataset.

Each collaborating institution followed its own protocols to collect whole blood in K2EDTA tubes. Collaborator samples were shipped for TCRbeta analysis as frozen whole blood, isolated PBMCs, or DNA extracted from either sample type. Turning to this clone: Its antigen is not yet known. No much larger clone exists at a distance of one base, and base qualities are not known.

Results and caveats for the whole study, not just this receptor: Clinical and demographic metadata were provided uncurated, with the amount varying by source and participant.

TCRbeta CDR3 regions were amplified from genomic DNA by means of the immunoSEQ Assay, a bias-controlled multiplex PCR. Per the authors' processing: The number of nucleated cells in each sample was estimated by amplification of reference gene primers within the assay. To quantify the absolute abundance of each unique TCRbeta CDR3 rearrangement, sequence reads were collapsed and filtered. For each sample, productive Simpson clonality was calculated as the square root of Simpson's diversity index across productive rearrangements. TCRdb mirrors the immuneACCESS table, restricted to in-frame sequences. Some clones are absent from its copies; in checked studies, under half trace to an unresolved V gene, and the reason for the others is unknown. V, J and clone size reflect that table, while D and trimming were determined from the DNA. The sample table contains tens of thousands of clones; only one count was recorded for approximately 82% of them. The ten most abundant clones make up roughly 5.6% of the sample.

Sequenced: peripheral blood. The source of this sequence is a human donor in a cohort sampled during active COVID-19.

The DNA sequence is TGCGCCAGCAGTCAATTGATGGGGACTAGGGCAGCGAAAGAGACCCAGTACTTC. Translated, it gives CASSQLMGTRAAKETQYF. The V gene is TRBV23-1 and the J gene is TRBJ2-5; 8 bases in the middle match TRBD2. TRBV23-1 is noted as an ORF with a role that remains uncertain. From the cysteine up to the phenylalanine, the CDR3 has a length of 18 residues. Kept here is only the CDR3 DNA, which spans 54 bases and is read in frame from base 1. Trimming accounts for 1 base at V and 3 bases at J, while the number of junction bases matched to no gene is 13.